Below are 8 T cell receptor beta chains sequenced from a single sample in a study of naive and memory T cell subsets. Both TRBC1 and TRBC2 were covered by a beta constant-region primer of two equimolar oligonucleotides. Nested alpha and beta constant-region primers with the SP2 primer drove four PCR rounds on ligated cDNA. MiXCR, applied by TCRdb to the UMI-ligation and nested PCR reads, yields one record per CDR3 protein. The sample shows around 110,000 distinct CDR3 sequences, 36% of them seen only once. Sequenced input: central memory CD4+ T cells from blood. These receptors came from a human donor in good health.

There are a few counts of this clonotype. The chain links TRBV27 to TRBJ1-1; weak D call: TRBD1 (5 bases). This CDR3 spans 15 amino acids. Trimming left V 5 bases short and J 4 bases short, with 17 bases between. CDR1 MNHEY and CDR2 SMNVEV come from the germline V gene (reference sequence). The CDR3 reads CASSPHETGGTEAFF. The DNA of the CDR3 is TGTGCCAGCAGTCCTCATGAGACGGGGGGCACTGAAGCTTTCTTT.

The chain has TRBV11-2 and TRBJ2-2; no clear D gene. Germline V gives CDR1 SGHAT, CDR2 FQNNGV. The CDR3 runs to 13 residues. Trimming cost V 2 bases and J 2 bases, with 3 bases left between them. CDR3 residues: CASSLSNTGELFF. As DNA, the CDR3 is TGTGCCAGCAGCTTATCCAACACCGGGGAGCTGTTTTTT.

This chain uses TRBV2 with TRBJ1-2; 7 nucleotides align to TRBD1. Germline CDR1 and CDR2: SNHLY and FYNNEI. CDR3 size: 15 residues. J lost 0 bases, V lost 5 bases, and 6 bases had no gene match. CDR3 sequence (DNA): TGTGCCAGCAGTTATACAGGGGCAACTAACTATGGCTACACCTTC. This sequence encodes CASSYTGATNYGYTF. The full variable domain, rest sourced from reference TRBV2 and TRBJ1-2, is EPEVTQTPSHQVTQMGQEVILRCVPISNHLYFYWYRQILGQKVEFLVSFYNNEISEKSEIFDDQFSVERPDGSNFTLKIRSTKLEDSAMYFCASSYTGATNYGYTFGSGTRLTVV.

In this sample, this clonotype turned up a few times. The rearrangement links TRBV28 to TRBJ2-3, with 9 bases aligning to TRBD2. Per the germline V gene, CDR1 is MDHEN and CDR2 is SYDVKM. The CDR3 sequence is 14 residues long. With V trimmed by 5 bases and J by 3 bases, 3 bases remained unmatched. CDR3 sequence (DNA): TGTGCCAGCAGTAATAGCGGGAGTACAGATACGCAGTATTTT. Translated, it gives CASSNSGSTDTQYF.

This clonotype was counted between two and nine times. The J gene is TRBJ2-4, the V gene TRBV20-1; the D gene is possibly TRBD1 (6 bases). V lost 6 bases and J lost 5, with 11 bases in between. This CDR3 contains 12 residues. Germline V lookup: CDR1 DFQATT, CDR2 SNEGSKA (reference sequence). The CDR3 loop is CSALNRENIQYF. CDR3 in DNA: TGCAGTGCGCTAAACAGGGAAAACATTCAGTACTTC.

This clonotype occurred a few times. V gene TRBV28 combines with J gene TRBJ2-5, with 13 bases identical to TRBD2. V trimming: 5 bases; J trimming: 2 bases; junction bases outside the gene matches: 8. Germline V lookup: CDR1 MDHEN, CDR2 SYDVKM. CDR3 size: 17 residues. DNA for the CDR3: TGTGCCAGCAGTCCCAGGACTAGCGGGAGATTTCAAGAGACCCAGTACTTC. Protein sequence: CASSPRTSGRFQETQYF.

This chain links TRBV27 with TRBJ1-5; D gene ambiguous. The germline gives CDR1 MNHEY, CDR2 SMNVEV (reference sequence). The CDR3 sequence is 14 residues long. The V and J ends lost 4 bases and 3 bases respectively, with 10 bases between them. For the CDR3, the DNA is TGTGCCAGCAGTTATCGGCGGCCCAATCAGCCCCAGCATTTT. Its translation: CASSYRRPNQPQHF.

The chain combines TRBV6-2 or TRBV6-3 with TRBJ2-3; 13 bases map to TRBD2. CDR3 length equals 18 residues. Germline CDR1 is MNHEY and CDR2 is SVGEGT. The ends lost 4 bases at V and 3 bases at J; junction bases unmatched: 10. CDR3 DNA sequence: TGTGCCAGCAGTTCGACTAGCGGGAGGATTGCATATACAGATACGCAGTATTTT. This sequence encodes CASSSTSGRIAYTDTQYF.